This T cell receptor beta chain appears in the sequencing data of a study of T cell changes during pregnancy in multiple sclerosis. Sequencing used immunoSEQ multiplex PCR; TCRdb keeps in-frame clones, though not all of them. The table includes roughly 41,000 clones, around nine tenths detected once. The CDR3 sequence is 17 residues long. Trimming cost V 0 bases and J 5 bases; bases outside gene matches: 13. CDR1 SGHNT and CDR2 YYREEE come from the germline V gene (reference sequence). V is TRBV5-4 and J is TRBJ2-5; TRBD2 matches at 7 bases. This specimen was CD8+ T cells from peripheral blood mononuclear cells, taken in the third trimester of pregnancy. This receptor was obtained from a female donor with multiple sclerosis, enrolled in a pregnancy study. CDR3: CASSLGGRTRNSETQYF. The CDR3 DNA follows: TGTGCCAGCAGCTTGGGGGGAAGGACTAGAAACTCGGAGACCCAGTACTTC.